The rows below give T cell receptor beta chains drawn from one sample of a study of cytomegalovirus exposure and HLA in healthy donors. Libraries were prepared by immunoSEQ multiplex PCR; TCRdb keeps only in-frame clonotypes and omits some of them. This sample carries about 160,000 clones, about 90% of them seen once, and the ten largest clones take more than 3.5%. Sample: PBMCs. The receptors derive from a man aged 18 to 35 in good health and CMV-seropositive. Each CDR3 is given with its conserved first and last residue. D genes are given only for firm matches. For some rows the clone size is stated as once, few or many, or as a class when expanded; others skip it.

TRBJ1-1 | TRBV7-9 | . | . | TGTGCCAGCAGCTTATGGGAGGGAGGTGAAGCTTTCTTT | CASSLWEGGEAFF
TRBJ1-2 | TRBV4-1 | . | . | TGCGCCAGCAGCCAAGACAGGCCTTCTAACTATGGCTACACCTTC | CASSQDRPSNYGYTF
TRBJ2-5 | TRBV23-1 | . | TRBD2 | TGCGCCAGCAGTCAAAAACCTAGCGGGCCCGAAGAGACCCAGTACTTC | CASSQKPSGPEETQYF
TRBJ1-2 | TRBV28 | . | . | TGTGCCAGCAGTATACCTCAGGGCTATGGCTACACCTTC | CASSIPQGYGYTF
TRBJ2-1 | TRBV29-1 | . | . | TGCAGCGTTGAAGGACAGGTTATCGGCGGTGAGCAGTTCTTC | CSVEGQVIGGEQFF
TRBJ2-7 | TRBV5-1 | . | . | TGCGCCAGCAGCTTGGATGGCAGGGTCGACGAGCAGTACTTC | CASSLDGRVDEQYF
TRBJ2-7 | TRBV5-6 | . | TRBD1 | TGTGCCAGCAGCGGGTGGGACAGGGTATCCGAGCAGTACTTC | CASSGWDRVSEQYF
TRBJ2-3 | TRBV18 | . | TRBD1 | TGTGCCAGCTCAGGACAGGGTGCAGATACGCAGTATTTT | CASSGQGADTQYF
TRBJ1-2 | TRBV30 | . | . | TGTGCCTGGAGGGGGGCTATCAATGGCTACACCTTC | CAWRGAINGYTF
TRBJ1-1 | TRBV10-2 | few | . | TGCGCCAGCAGTGAGTTGTTATCTGAAGCTTTCTTT | CASSELLSEAFF
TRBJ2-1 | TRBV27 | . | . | TGTGCCAGCAGAACCGGACTGTACAATGAGCAGTTCTTC | CASRTGLYNEQFF
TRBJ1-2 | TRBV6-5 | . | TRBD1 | TGTGCCAGCAGTTACACCGGGGACAGGGCCTATGGCTACACCTTC | CASSYTGDRAYGYTF
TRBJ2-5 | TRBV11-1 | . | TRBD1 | TGTGCCAGCAGCCGGACAGGGAGGTGGGAGACCCAGTACTTC | CASSRTGRWETQYF
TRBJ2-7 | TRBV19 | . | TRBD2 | TGTGCCAGTAGTATTACCAGCGGGGGAGAGCAGTACTTC | CASSITSGGEQYF
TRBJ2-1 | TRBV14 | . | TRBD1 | TGTGCCAGCAGCCAAGATTTGGGACAGCCATGGATGGAGCAGTTCTTC | CASSQDLGQPWMEQFF
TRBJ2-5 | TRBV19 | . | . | TGTGCCAGCACAGGCGGAATAGGGGTGGGGGAGACCCAGTACTTC | CASTGGIGVGETQYF
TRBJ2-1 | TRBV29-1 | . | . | TGCAGCGTTGAAGAATCAGGGGATGAGCAGTTCTTC | CSVEESGDEQFF
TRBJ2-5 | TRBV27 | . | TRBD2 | TGTGCCAGCAGGGCGGGACTAGCGGGAGTGGAGACCCAGTACTTC | CASRAGLAGVETQYF
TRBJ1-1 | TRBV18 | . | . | TGTGCCAGCTCCCCCCGTGTGCGCCCCTACACTGAAGCTTTCTTT | CASSPRVRPYTEAFF
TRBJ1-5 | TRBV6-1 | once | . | TGTGCCAGCAGTGTCCCACAGGATAGCAATCAGCCCCAGCATTTT | CASSVPQDSNQPQHF
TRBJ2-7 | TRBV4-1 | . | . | TGCGCCAGCAGCCTTAGACAGGGGAGGGACTACGAGCAGTACTTC | CASSLRQGRDYEQYF
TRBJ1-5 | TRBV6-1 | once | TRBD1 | TGTGCCAGCAGAGGACAGGGCGATCAGCCCCAGCATTTT | CASRGQGDQPQHF
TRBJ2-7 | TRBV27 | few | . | TGTGCCAGCAGCCAAGAATCCAGGGGTCTCTACGAGCAGTACTTC | CASSQESRGLYEQYF
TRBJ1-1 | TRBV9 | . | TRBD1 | TGTGCCAGCAGCGTAGGGAACAGGGGTAGGAACACTGAAGCTTTCTTT | CASSVGNRGRNTEAFF
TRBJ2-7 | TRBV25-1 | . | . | TGTGCCAGCAGTGAAAGACTGGGGAGCTCCTACGAGCAGTACTTC | CASSERLGSSYEQYF
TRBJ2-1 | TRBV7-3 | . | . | TGTGCCAGCAGCTTAACGTCGCAGGGCACTGAGCAGTTCTTC | CASSLTSQGTEQFF